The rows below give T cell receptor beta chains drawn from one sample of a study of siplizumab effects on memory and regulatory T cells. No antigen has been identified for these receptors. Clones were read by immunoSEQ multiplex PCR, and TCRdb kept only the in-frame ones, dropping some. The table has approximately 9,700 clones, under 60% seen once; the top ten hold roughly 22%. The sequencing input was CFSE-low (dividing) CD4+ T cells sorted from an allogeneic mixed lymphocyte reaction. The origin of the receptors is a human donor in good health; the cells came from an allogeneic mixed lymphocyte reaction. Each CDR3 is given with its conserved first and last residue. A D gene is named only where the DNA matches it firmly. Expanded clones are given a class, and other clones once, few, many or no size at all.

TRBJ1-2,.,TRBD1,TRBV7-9,TGTGCCAGCAGCTACAGCGCCGGGACAGCTTATGGCTACACCTTC,CASSYSAGTAYGYTF
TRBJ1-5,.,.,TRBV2,TGTGCCAGCAGTGTTAGTCAGCCCCAGCATTTT,CASSVSQPQHF
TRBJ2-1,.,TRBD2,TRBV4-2,TGTGCCAGCAGCCCACTGCTCGCAGGACTAGCGGGATTCAATGAGCAGTTCTTC,CASSPLLAGLAGFNEQFF
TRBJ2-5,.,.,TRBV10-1,TGCGCCAGCAGTGAAGGTTTGGGACACTCTCAAGAGACCCAGTACTTC,CASSEGLGHSQETQYF
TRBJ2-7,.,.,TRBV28,TGTGCCAGCAGACTCCGGACACCATTTTTCTCCTACGAGCAGTACTTC,CASRLRTPFFSYEQYF
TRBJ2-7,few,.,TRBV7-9,TGTGCCAGCAGTCAGACCACCTACGAGCAGTACTTC,CASSQTTYEQYF
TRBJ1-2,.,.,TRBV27,TGTGCCAGCAGTTTAAATCAGGGCGGTGTAGGTAACTATGGCTACACCTTC,CASSLNQGGVGNYGYTF
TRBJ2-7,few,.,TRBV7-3,TGTGCCAGCACACCCCCGGTTAGCCCCAGAGAAGAGCAGTACTTC,CASTPPVSPREEQYF
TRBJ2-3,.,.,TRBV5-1,TGCGCCAGCAGCTTGGTGGCTCCCCTCCCCACAGATACGCAGTATTTT,CASSLVAPLPTDTQYF
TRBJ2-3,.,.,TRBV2,TGTGCCAGCAGTGAAGTATCTCGGGGCGGTACGCAGTATTTT,CASSEVSRGGTQYF
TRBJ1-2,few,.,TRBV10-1,TGCGCCAGCAGTGAAGGCACTGGAATTGGCTACACCTTC,CASSEGTGIGYTF
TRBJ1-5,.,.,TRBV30,TGTGCCTGGAGTGTAAGAGGGGATCAGCCCCAGCATTTT,CAWSVRGDQPQHF
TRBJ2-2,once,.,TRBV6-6,TGTGCCAGCAGTTACGGACAGAGAGTTACCACCGGGGAGCTGTTTTTT,CASSYGQRVTTGELFF
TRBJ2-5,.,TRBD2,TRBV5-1,TGCGCCAGCAGCAGACTAGCGGGAGGGGGTGAGACCCAGTACTTC,CASSRLAGGGETQYF
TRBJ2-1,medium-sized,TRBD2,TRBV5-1,TGCGCCAGCAGCTTGGGGACTAGCGGGTCAAATGAGCAGTTCTTC,CASSLGTSGSNEQFF
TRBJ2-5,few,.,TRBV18,TGTGCCAGCCTAAACGATCAAGCCGGGACTCAGTACTTC,CASLNDQAGTQYF
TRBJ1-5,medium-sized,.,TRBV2,TGTGCCACCAAACTAGGGGATCATAGCAATCAGCCCCAGCATTTT,CATKLGDHSNQPQHF
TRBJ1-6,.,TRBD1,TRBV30,TGTGCCTGGAATAGACAGGGGAGGAGGGGTAGTTCACCCCTCCACTTT,CAWNRQGRRGSSPLHF
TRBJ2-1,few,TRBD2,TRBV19,TGTGCCAGTAGTATAGATTTTCGCCGGACTAGGATCCATGAGCAGTTCTTC,CASSIDFRRTRIHEQFF
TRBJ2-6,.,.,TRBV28,TGTGCCAGCAATACTGGGGCCAACGTCCTGACTTTC,CASNTGANVLTF
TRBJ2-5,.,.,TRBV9,TGTGCCAGCAGCGTCAGGGGACAAGAGACCCAGTACTTC,CASSVRGQETQYF
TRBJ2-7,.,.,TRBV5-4,TGTGCCAGCAGCCAAGCTTTCTCCAACTACGAGCAGTACTTC,CASSQAFSNYEQYF
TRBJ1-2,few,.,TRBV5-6,TGTGCCAGCAGCTTGAGAGGGACCGAGCTCGTGAATGGCTACACCTTC,CASSLRGTELVNGYTF
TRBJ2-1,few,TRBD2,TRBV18,TGTGCCAGCTCACCGGCTAGCGGCCCCTACAATGAGCAGTTCTTC,CASSPASGPYNEQFF
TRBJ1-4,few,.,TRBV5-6,TGTGCCAGCAGCACCAGGGTCACGAATGAAAAACTGTTTTTT,CASSTRVTNEKLFF
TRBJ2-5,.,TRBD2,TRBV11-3,TGTGCCAGCAGCCTATACGGGAGGTCAGAGACCCAGTACTTC,CASSLYGRSETQYF
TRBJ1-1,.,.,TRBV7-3,TGTGCCAGCAGCTTATACGGGGGAAACACTGAAGCTTTCTTT,CASSLYGGNTEAFF
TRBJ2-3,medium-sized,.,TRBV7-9,TGTGCCAGCAGCTTAATCTCAGATACGCAGTATTTT,CASSLISDTQYF
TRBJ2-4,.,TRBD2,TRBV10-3,TGTGCCATCAGTGAGGTCGGAGCGGGAGTAGCCAAAAACATTCAGTACTTC,CAISEVGAGVAKNIQYF
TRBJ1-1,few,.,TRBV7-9,TGTGCCAGCAGTTTGCTTCGGGGCGGCACTGAAGCTTTCTTT,CASSLLRGGTEAFF
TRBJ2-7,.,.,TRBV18,TGTGCCAGCTCACATGAGAGTAGGGGTTCGTCCTACGAGCAGTACTTC,CASSHESRGSSYEQYF
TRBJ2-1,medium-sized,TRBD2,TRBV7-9,TGTGCCAGCAGCTTAGGGCTAGCGGGGTCCTACAATGAGCAGTTCTTC,CASSLGLAGSYNEQFF
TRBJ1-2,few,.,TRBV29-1,TGCAGCGTTGAAGATACCCGCACCGCTAACTATGGCTACACCTTC,CSVEDTRTANYGYTF
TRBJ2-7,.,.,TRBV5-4,TGTGCCAGCAGCTTGGAGTACGAGCAGTACTTC,CASSLEYEQYF
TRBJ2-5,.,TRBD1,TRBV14,TGTGCCAGCGGACAGGGGATGGAGACCCAGTACTTC,CASGQGMETQYF
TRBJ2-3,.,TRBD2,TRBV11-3,TGTGCCAGCAGCTTAGGGGCCGGATTGCTAGCGGGAGTCACCGATACGCAGTATTTT,CASSLGAGLLAGVTDTQYF
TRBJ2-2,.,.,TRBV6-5,TGTGCCAGCAATAGAGACCGGGCAACCGGGGAGCTGTTTTTT,CASNRDRATGELFF
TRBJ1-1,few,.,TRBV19,TGTGCCAGTACCCGATACGGGCGCGCTATGAACACTGAAGCTTTCTTT,CASTRYGRAMNTEAFF